These T cell receptor beta chains were read from a single sample in a study of T cells after yellow fever vaccination. A single record per CDR3 protein comes from TCRdb applying MiXCR to the 5' RACE reads. This repertoire shows approximately 550,000 distinct CDR3 sequences, roughly 14% found once; its top ten account for more than 12%. The specimen was PBMCs, collected on the day of the yellow fever booster vaccination. Every receptor here comes from a man aged 25 to 40 who received the YFV17D yellow fever vaccine. Both conserved end residues are part of each CDR3. D genes are given only for firm matches. Clone size is stated in some rows and not others, as once, few, many or a class when expanded.

cdr3_nt cdr3_aa v_call d_call j_call clone_size
TGTGCCAGCAGCTTAACTGACGCCGAGCAGTACTTC CASSLTDAEQYF TRBV7-6 NA TRBJ2-7 NA
TGTGCCAGCAGTTTAGCGCGGGGGGGCGGCGAGCAGTACTTC CASSLARGGGEQYF TRBV12-3/TRBV12-4 TRBD2 TRBJ2-7 few
TGTGCCAGCAGTTTCCAGCGGGCGTACAATGAGCAGTTCTTC CASSFQRAYNEQFF TRBV28 NA TRBJ2-1 NA
TGTGCCAGCAGTTTCCCTGACGGCACAGATACGCAGTATTTT CASSFPDGTDTQYF TRBV12-3/TRBV12-4 NA TRBJ2-3 few
TGCAGTGCCTCCCCGGAGCAGTTCTTC CSASPEQFF TRBV20-1 NA TRBJ2-1 NA
TGTGCCAGCAGTACGCTAGCTGAAATCTCCTACAATGAGCAGTTCTTC CASSTLAEISYNEQFF TRBV6-2/TRBV6-3 NA TRBJ2-1 few
TGTGCCTTATCGCCCGGGACTAGCGGGTACAATGAGCAGTTCTTC CALSPGTSGYNEQFF TRBV10-3 TRBD2 TRBJ2-1 NA
TGTGCCAGCAGTCCCCAGAATCAGCCCCAGCATTTT CASSPQNQPQHF TRBV12-3/TRBV12-4 NA TRBJ1-5 few
TGTGCCAGCAGAGCTCCCCCGGGACAGGGTGCCCTCAATGAGCAGTTCTTC CASRAPPGQGALNEQFF TRBV27 TRBD1 TRBJ2-1 few
TGTGCCATCACGCCCCGACTAGCCGACGAGCAGTACTTC CAITPRLADEQYF TRBV10-3 TRBD2 TRBJ2-7 few
TGTGCCAGCAGTCACATTAGGAACCAAGAGACCCAGTACTTC CASSHIRNQETQYF TRBV12-3/TRBV12-4 NA TRBJ2-5 few
TGTGCCAGCAGCTTCCGGACTAGCACCTACAATGAGCAGTTCTTC CASSFRTSTYNEQFF TRBV5-6 TRBD2 TRBJ2-1 NA
TGCAGCGTTGGGGCTAGCCCCGGGGAGCTGTTTTTT CSVGASPGELFF TRBV29-1 NA TRBJ2-2 NA
TGCAGCGTTGAATCCCCAGGGGACACTGAAGCTTTCTTT CSVESPGDTEAFF TRBV29-1 NA TRBJ1-1 few
TGTGCCAGCAGAATACCCGGGACAGGGACACGCGAGCAGTACTTC CASRIPGTGTREQYF TRBV28 TRBD1 TRBJ2-7 few
TGTGCCAGCAGTTTCTCCAGGGCCCTCGAGCAGTACTTC CASSFSRALEQYF TRBV12-3/TRBV12-4 NA TRBJ2-7 NA
TGCAGTGCTATAGTTTTAGGGGGGACAAACAATCAGCCCCAGCATTTT CSAIVLGGTNNQPQHF TRBV20-1 NA TRBJ1-5 NA